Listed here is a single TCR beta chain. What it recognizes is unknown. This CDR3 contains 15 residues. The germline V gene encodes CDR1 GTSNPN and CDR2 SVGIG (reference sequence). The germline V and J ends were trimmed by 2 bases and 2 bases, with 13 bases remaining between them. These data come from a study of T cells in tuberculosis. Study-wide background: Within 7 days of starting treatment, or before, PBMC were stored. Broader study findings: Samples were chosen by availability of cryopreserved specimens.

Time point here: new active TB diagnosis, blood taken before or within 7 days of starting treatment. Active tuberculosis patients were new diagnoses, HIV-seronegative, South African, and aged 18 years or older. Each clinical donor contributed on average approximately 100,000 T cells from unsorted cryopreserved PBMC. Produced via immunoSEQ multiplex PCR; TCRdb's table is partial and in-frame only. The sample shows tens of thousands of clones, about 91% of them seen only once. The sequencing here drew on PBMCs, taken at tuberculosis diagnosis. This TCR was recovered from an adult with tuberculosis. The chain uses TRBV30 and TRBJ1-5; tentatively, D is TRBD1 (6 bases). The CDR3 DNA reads TGTGCCTGGAGTCATACAGGGTACGGCAATCAGCCCCAGCATTTT. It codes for CAWSHTGYGNQPQHF. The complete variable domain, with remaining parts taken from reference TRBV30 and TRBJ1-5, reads SQTIHQWPATLVQPVGSPLSLECTVEGTSNPNLYWYRQAAGRGLQLLFYSVGIGQISSEVPQNLSASRPQDRQFILSSKKLLLSDSGFYLCAWSHTGYGNQPQHFGDGTRLSIL.